The 8 T cell receptor beta chains presented below share a single source sample, sequenced in a study of T cell responses to AZD1222 COVID-19 vaccine. Assay used: immunoSEQ multiplex PCR; TCRdb lists only in-frame clones, some missing. The table lists 100,000 to 150,000 clones, about nine tenths of them singletons. The material sequenced was peripheral blood, taken 28 days after the second AZD1222 dose. All receptors derive from an adult who received the AZD1222 COVID-19 vaccine.

CDR3 DNA sequence: TGTGCCAGCAGCTTGGACAGGGGGGACGGAAAACTGTTTTTT. Encoded protein: CASSLDRGDGKLFF. The chain couples TRBV5-5 to TRBJ1-4; 8 bases are a match to TRBD1. This CDR3 is 14 amino acids long. V lost 0 bases to trimming and J lost 10 bases; unmatched junction nucleotides: 5. Germline CDR1 and CDR2: SGHKS and YYEKEE (reference sequence).

The rearrangement joins TRBV11-2 to TRBJ1-2, with D perhaps matching TRBD1 (5 bases). Germline CDR1 is SGHAT and CDR2 is FQNNGV. V gave up 2 bases and J gave up 4 bases, with 14 bases separating them. This CDR3 spans 15 amino acids. The CDR3 region has the DNA TGTGCCAGCAGCTTATGGGGGGGACCCACCTATGGCTACACCTTC. Its translation is CASSLWGGPTYGYTF. Based on the CDR3 plus reference TRBV11-2 and TRBJ1-2, the full variable domain is EAGVAQSPRYKIIEKRQSVAFWCNPISGHATLYWYQQILGQGPKLLIQFQNNGVVDDSQLPKDRFSAERLKGVDSTLKIQPAKLEDSAVYLCASSLWGGPTYGYTFGSGTRLTVV.

Details on this clone: One end of the junction fails to match germline, which may point to a read error. The J gene is TRBJ2-7, the V gene TRBV5-1, with D unresolved. Germline CDR1 SGHRS, CDR2 YFSETQ. This CDR3 contains 13 residues. The DNA for the CDR3 is TGCGCCAGCAGCTTGGGGGTCTCCAACGAGCAGTACTTC. Amino acids: CASSLGVSNEQYF. Drawing the rest from reference TRBV5-1 and TRBJ2-7, the complete variable domain is KAGVTQTPRYLIKTRGQQVTLSCSPISGHRSVSWYQQTPGQGLQFLFEYFSETQRNKGNFPGRFSGRQFSNSRSEMNVSTLELGDSALYLCASSLGVSNEQYFGPGTRLTVT.

The chain recombines TRBV5-6 with TRBJ2-1, with TRBD2 matching 8 bases. The CDR3 runs to 17 residues. CDR1 is SGHDT, CDR2 YYEEEE, per germline. Trimming took 4 bases from V and 4 from J; bases not matched to a gene: 13. The CDR3: CASSVRWREVDYNEQFF. The CDR3, as DNA: TGTGCCAGCAGCGTGCGGTGGCGGGAGGTAGATTACAATGAGCAGTTCTTC.

This sequence joins TRBV6-5 and TRBJ2-2; 7 bases map to TRBD1. V trimming: 6 bases; J trimming: 1 base; junction bases outside the gene matches: 5. CDR1 is MNHEY and CDR2 is SVGAGI in the germline V gene. CDR3 size: 15 residues. The CDR3 loop is CASRKGQLNTGELFF. The CDR3 region has the DNA TGTGCCAGCAGAAAGGGACAGTTGAACACCGGGGAGCTGTTTTTT.

V is TRBV3-1 (or the pseudogene TRBV3-2) and J is TRBJ2-7; D is possibly TRBD1 or TRBD2 (5 bases each). CDR1 is LGHDT, CDR2 YNNKEL, per germline (reference sequence). The CDR3 runs to 15 residues. The germline V and J ends were trimmed by 4 bases and 7 bases, with 20 bases remaining between them. CDR3 sequence (DNA): TGTGCCAGCAGCCCCTATACGGGGCAGGAATCGGAGCAGTACTTC. Amino acid sequence: CASSPYTGQESEQYF.

This chain links TRBV2 with TRBJ2-1; D gene uncertain. Trimming shortened V by 6 bases and J by 9 bases, and 15 bases separated the two germline ends. The germline V gene has CDR1 SNHLY and CDR2 FYNNEI. The CDR3 sequence is 13 residues long. The CDR3 sequence is CASSEARHTEQFF. The CDR3 DNA is TGTGCCAGCAGCGAGGCACGGCACACTGAGCAGTTCTTC.

The chain employs TRBV28 and TRBJ2-7; 7 bases match TRBD2. Trimming took 5 bases from V and 7 from J; bases not matched to a gene: 14. CDR3 length equals 15 residues. Germline values: CDR1 MDHEN, CDR2 SYDVKM. The CDR3 DNA sequence: TGTGCCAGCAGTCCACCTAAGGGCGGGAGTAGGGAGCAGTACTTC. Protein sequence: CASSPPKGGSREQYF. The variable domain in full, with the rest retrieved from reference TRBV28 and TRBJ2-7, is DVKVTQSSRYLVKRTGEKVFLECVQDMDHENMFWYRQDPGLGLRLIYFSYDVKMKEKGDIPEGYSVSREKKERFSLILESASTNQTSMYLCASSPPKGGSREQYFGPGTRLTVT.